The present T cell receptor (beta chain) was sequenced within a study of cytomegalovirus exposure and HLA in healthy donors. The V end was cut by 1 base, the J end by 5 bases, with 18 bases between. Germline V gives CDR1 LGHNT, CDR2 FRNRAP. CDR3 length equals 16 residues. This clone has a handful of counts. No antigen is known for it. Study-wide points: Across HLA loci, a later analysis found differing TCR association rates, with DRB1 most and HLA-C fewest. What a later analysis showed was that several of the most significant clusters appeared linked to common viral pathogens.

The PCR made use of 60 Vbeta and 13 Jbeta primers. Libraries were prepared by immunoSEQ multiplex PCR; TCRdb keeps only in-frame clonotypes and omits some of them. This sample yields about 140,000 clones, of which over 60% are seen a single time; approximately 6.5% belongs to the top ten. The gene calls are TRBV12-5 and TRBJ2-7, with D possibly being TRBD2 (7 bases). Sequenced sample: PBMCs. The TCR originated in a woman aged 55-69 years in good health and CMV-seronegative. CDR3 residues: CASGLGKGGEVHEQYF. CDR3 DNA sequence: TGTGCTAGTGGTTTGGGGAAGGGGGGGGAGGTGCACGAGCAGTACTTC.